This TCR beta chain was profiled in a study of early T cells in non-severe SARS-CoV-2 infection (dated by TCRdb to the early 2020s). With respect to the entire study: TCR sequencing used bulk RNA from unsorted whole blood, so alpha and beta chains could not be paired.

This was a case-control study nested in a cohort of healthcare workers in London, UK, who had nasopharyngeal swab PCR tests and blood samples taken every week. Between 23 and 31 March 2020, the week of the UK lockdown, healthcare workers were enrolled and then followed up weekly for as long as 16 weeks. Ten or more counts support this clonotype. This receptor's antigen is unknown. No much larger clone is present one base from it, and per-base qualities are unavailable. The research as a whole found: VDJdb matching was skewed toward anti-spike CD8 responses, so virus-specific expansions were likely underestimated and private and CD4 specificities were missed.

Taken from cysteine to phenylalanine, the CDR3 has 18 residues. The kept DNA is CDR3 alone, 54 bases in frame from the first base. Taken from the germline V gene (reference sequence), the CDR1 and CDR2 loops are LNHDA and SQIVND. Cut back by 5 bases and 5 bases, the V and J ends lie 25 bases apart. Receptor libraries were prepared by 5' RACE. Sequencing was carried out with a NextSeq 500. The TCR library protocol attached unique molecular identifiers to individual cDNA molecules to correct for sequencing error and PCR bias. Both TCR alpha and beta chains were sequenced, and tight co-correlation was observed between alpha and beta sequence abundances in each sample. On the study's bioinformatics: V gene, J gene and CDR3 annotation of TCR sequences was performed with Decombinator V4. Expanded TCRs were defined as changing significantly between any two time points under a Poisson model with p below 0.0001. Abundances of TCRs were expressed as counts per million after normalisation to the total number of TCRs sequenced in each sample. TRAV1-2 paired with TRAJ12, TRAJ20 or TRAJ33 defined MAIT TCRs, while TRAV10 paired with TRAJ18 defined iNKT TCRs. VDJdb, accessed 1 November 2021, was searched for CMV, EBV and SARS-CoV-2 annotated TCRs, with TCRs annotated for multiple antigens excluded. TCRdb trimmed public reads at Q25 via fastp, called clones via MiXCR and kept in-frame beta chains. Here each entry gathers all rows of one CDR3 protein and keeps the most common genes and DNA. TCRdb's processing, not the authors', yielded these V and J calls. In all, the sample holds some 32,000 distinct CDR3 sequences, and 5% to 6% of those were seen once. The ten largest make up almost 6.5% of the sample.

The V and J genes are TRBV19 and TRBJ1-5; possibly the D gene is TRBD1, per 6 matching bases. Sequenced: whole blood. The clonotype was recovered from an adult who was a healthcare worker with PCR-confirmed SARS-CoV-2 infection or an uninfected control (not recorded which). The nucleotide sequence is TGTGCCAGTAGTGTCCCCGGCTTGGGGGCGGATTTTTATCAGCCCCAGCATTTT. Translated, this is CASSVPGLGADFYQPQHF.